Each of the 25 T cell receptor beta chains below was sequenced from the same sample in a study of T cells in Graves' hyperthyroidism and ophthalmopathy (dated by TCRdb to between 2018 and 2021). The library came from multiplex PCR. Sequencing relied on an Illumina HiSeq 2000. The TCR beta CDR3 regions were amplified from RNA transcripts. The TCR CDR3 was subjected to a first round of RT-PCR using the HTBI primer set and the Qiagen OneStep RT-PCR kit. The public reads were quality trimmed at Q25 with fastp and then assembled into clones with MiXCR by TCRdb, keeping productive beta chains. Rows with a matching CDR3 protein are joined into one entry that keeps the most common DNA and genes. This sample is represented by approximately 710,000 distinct CDR3 sequences; about 18% of them were singletons. The ten largest clonotypes hold around 15% of the sample. Sequencing was done on a sample of blood. Source of these receptors: a man in his forties or fifties with Graves' hyperthyroidism.

The chain has TRBV5-8 and TRBJ2-1; D may match TRBD1 or TRBD2 (5 bases each). Germline V CDR1 and CDR2: SGHTS, YDEGEE. The V end lost 4 bases, the J end lost 0 bases, and 11 bases lay between the germline ends. The CDR3 is made up of 15 amino acids. CDR3 sequence: CASSGGPGSYNEQFF. The DNA of the CDR3 is TGTGCCAGCAGCGGGGGTCCGGGCTCCTACAATGAGCAGTTCTTC.

The chain uses TRBV4-1 and TRBJ1-1; 9 bases match TRBD1. Germline trimming cut 3 bases from V and 6 bases from J; bases unmatched to any gene: 8. Germline CDR1 is MGHRA and CDR2 is YSYEKL. This CDR3 spans 15 amino acids. The CDR3 DNA is TGCGCCAGCAGCCAGGAGCACAGGGGGCCCCCTGAAGCTTTCTTT. This sequence encodes CASSQEHRGPPEAFF.

V gene TRBV20-1 combines with J gene TRBJ1-4, with TRBD1 matching 8 bases. The V segment lost 0 bases and the J segment 3 bases; nucleotides outside the gene matches: 3. The CDR3 totals 15 residues. Looked up from germline, CDR1 is DFQATT and CDR2 is SNEGSKA (reference sequence). CDR3 nucleotide sequence: TGCAGTGCTAGAGATCACAGGGGGGCTAATGAAAAACTGTTTTTT. It codes for CSARDHRGANEKLFF.

This clonotype showed up many times. The chain recombines TRBV5-1 with TRBJ2-1; 10 nucleotides agree with TRBD1. In germline, CDR1 is SGHRS, CDR2 YFSETQ. V lost 4 bases to trimming and J lost 7 bases; unmatched junction nucleotides: 8. CDR3 size: 15 residues. CDR3 DNA: TGCGCCAGCAGCCCCCCGGGACAGGGGCGTAATGAGCAGTTCTTC. Its translation is CASSPPGQGRNEQFF.

This clonotype was found a few times. The CDR3 DNA sequence: TGTGCCAGCAGTTTTGGGGCAGCGGTGAACGAGCAGTACTTC. Translated, it gives CASSFGAAVNEQYF. J is TRBJ2-7 and V is TRBV6-1; either TRBD1 or TRBD2 may fit D (5 bases each). CDR1 and CDR2 from the germline V gene are MNHNS and SASEGT. The CDR3 runs to 14 residues. V lost 5 bases and J lost 5, with 16 bases in between.

In its sample, this clonotype was seen many times. The V and J genes are TRBV5-5 and TRBJ2-7, with 7 bases matching TRBD1. This CDR3 contains 13 residues. J gave up 3 bases and V 4 bases, and 4 bases lay outside the gene matches. CDR1 and CDR2 from the germline V gene are SGHKS and YYEKEE (reference sequence). For the CDR3, the DNA is TGTGCCAGCAGCAGGACAGGTTTCTACGAGCAGTACTTC. Amino acid sequence: CASSRTGFYEQYF.

This clonotype came up many times. The V call is TRBV7-3, the J call TRBJ2-2, with 7 bases that match TRBD1. The V segment lost 2 bases and the J segment 6 bases; nucleotides outside the gene matches: 3. There are 14 residues in the CDR3. CDR1 SGHTA and CDR2 FQGTGA come from the germline V gene. CDR3 in DNA: TGTGCCAGCAGCTTAGTAGGGACAGCCGGGGAGCTGTTTTTT. Its protein product is CASSLVGTAGELFF.

Only a few counts were recorded for this clonotype. The chain uses TRBV14 and TRBJ1-2; D may be TRBD1 (6 bases). Trimming took off 0 bases at V and 2 bases at J, with 13 bases between the two ends. The CDR3 contains 16 residues. Per the germline V gene, CDR1 is SGHDN and CDR2 is FVKESK. The chain's CDR3 is CASSQDAYRVNYGYTF. The CDR3 DNA is TGTGCCAGCAGCCAAGATGCGTACAGGGTAAACTATGGCTACACCTTC.

The V call is TRBV7-2, the J call TRBJ2-1; TRBD1 might be the D (5 bases). The germline CDR1 and CDR2 sequences are SGHTA and FQGNSA. V lost 4 bases, J lost 14 bases, and 15 bases lay in between. The CDR3 loop spans 12 amino acids. The CDR3 DNA is TGTGCCAGCAGCTACAATCAGGGTCACGAGTTCTTC. This sequence encodes CASSYNQGHEFF.

This clonotype came up many times. The CDR3 DNA is TGTGCCAGTAGTATAACAGGGAGGACTGAAGCTTTCTTT. Its protein is CASSITGRTEAFF. The J gene is TRBJ1-1, the V gene TRBV19; D is possibly TRBD1 (6 bases). Germline V gene sequence: CDR1 LNHDA, CDR2 SQIVND (reference sequence). The CDR3 has 13 amino acids. V was clipped by 2 bases and J by 5 bases, with 9 bases between them.

This clonotype has ten or more counts. The J gene is TRBJ1-2, the V gene TRBV29-1; the match to TRBD1 covers 10 bases. This CDR3 region has 15 residues. The trim removed 6 bases at V and 0 bases at J, leaving 7 bases unmatched. From germline, CDR1 is SQVTM and CDR2 ANQGSEA. CDR3 bases: TGCAGCGTGCAGGGACAGGGGAAGGCTAACTATGGCTACACCTTC. The encoded protein is CSVQGQGKANYGYTF.

This chain uses TRBV28 with TRBJ2-4, with D unresolved. The CDR3 runs to 15 residues. Germline CDR1 and CDR2: MDHEN and SYDVKM. V was pared by 4 bases and J by 0 bases, with 10 bases between. CDR3: CASSSRVLAKNIQYF. CDR3 nucleotide sequence: TGTGCCAGCAGTTCCCGGGTCCTAGCCAAAAACATTCAGTACTTC. The whole variable domain, remainder taken from reference TRBV28 and TRBJ2-4, is DVKVTQSSRYLVKRTGEKVFLECVQDMDHENMFWYRQDPGLGLRLIYFSYDVKMKEKGDIPEGYSVSREKKERFSLILESASTNQTSMYLCASSSRVLAKNIQYFGAGTRLSVL.

This clonotype was counted many times. The V and J genes are TRBV10-3 and TRBJ2-3; D is undetermined. Germline CDR1 is ENHRY and CDR2 is SYGVKD. CDR3 size: 14 residues. Trimming removed 5 bases at V and 0 bases at J, with 9 bases between. CDR3 amino acids: CAISTLRSTDTQYF. CDR3 DNA sequence: TGTGCCATCAGTACCCTTCGGAGCACAGATACGCAGTATTTT.

The chain uses TRBV3-1 and TRBJ2-6, with TRBD1 matching over 8 bases. V lost 1 base and J lost 1; bases outside the gene matches: 6. The germline V gene encodes CDR1 LGHDT and CDR2 YNNKEL (reference sequence). This CDR3 region has 18 residues. Here the CDR3 reads CASSQAPGGASGANVLTF. The CDR3 DNA reads as TGTGCCAGCAGCCAAGCCCCAGGGGGCGCATCTGGGGCCAACGTCCTGACTTTC.

This clonotype was seen more than once but under ten times. The rearrangement uses TRBV11-2 and TRBJ2-5, with D possibly matching TRBD2 (5 bases). Germline CDR1 reads SGHAT; CDR2 reads FQNNGV. Trimming cost V 4 bases and J 4 bases, with 10 bases left between them. The CDR3 contains 13 residues. The CDR3: CASSWETAETQYF. The DNA for the CDR3 is TGTGCCAGCAGCTGGGAGACGGCAGAGACCCAGTACTTC.

The chain joins TRBV24-1 to TRBJ2-6; D is perhaps TRBD1 (6 bases). CDR3 length: 16 amino acids. Trimming removed 3 bases from V and 4 bases from J, with 12 bases in between. Germline V gene data show CDR1 as KGHDR and CDR2 as SFDVKD. Here the CDR3 DNA reads TGTGCCACCAGTGATGTACAGGGATCAGGGGCCAACGTCCTGACTTTC. Translating gives CATSDVQGSGANVLTF.

The chain couples TRBV7-3 to TRBJ2-5, with D tentatively TRBD2 (6 bases). The CDR3 extends over 16 amino acids. Deletions cut 1 base from V and 5 bases from J, with 17 bases between. Germline V CDR1 and CDR2: SGHTA, FQGTGA. The CDR3 sequence is CASSLMGDSLSETQYF. CDR3 bases: TGTGCCAGCAGCTTAATGGGGGACTCACTTAGCGAGACCCAGTACTTC.

This clonotype was observed a handful of times. The V call is TRBV6-2 or TRBV6-3, the J call TRBJ1-4; no clear D. CDR1 is MNHEY, CDR2 SVGEGT, per germline. The CDR3 covers 17 residues. Trimming removed 0 bases from V and 0 bases from J, with 11 bases in between. The CDR3 spells CASSYSLRSPTNEKLFF. In DNA form, the CDR3 reads TGTGCCAGCAGTTACTCCTTGCGGAGCCCAACTAATGAAAAACTGTTTTTT.

Many counts were recorded for this clonotype. The chain recombines TRBV11-2 with TRBJ2-5, with TRBD2 matching 9 bases. The germline gives CDR1 SGHAT, CDR2 FQNNGV. Trimming cost V 1 base and J 4 bases; bases outside gene matches: 7. CDR3 length: 16 residues. The CDR3 sequence is CASSLVSSGIRETQYF. The CDR3 region has the DNA TGTGCCAGCAGCTTAGTATCTAGCGGGATAAGAGAGACCCAGTACTTC.

J is TRBJ2-5 and V is TRBV5-1; D may be TRBD1 or TRBD2 (5 bases each). CDR3 length: 14 residues. CDR1 and CDR2 from the germline V gene are SGHRS and YFSETQ. V was clipped by 0 bases and J by 5 bases, with 11 bases between them. The DNA of the CDR3 is TGCGCCAGCAGCTTGGGAGGGGTTTGGGAGACCCAGTACTTC. This translates into CASSLGGVWETQYF. Full variable domain (outside the CDR3, taken from reference TRBV5-1 and TRBJ2-5): KAGVTQTPRYLIKTRGQQVTLSCSPISGHRSVSWYQQTPGQGLQFLFEYFSETQRNKGNFPGRFSGRQFSNSRSEMNVSTLELGDSALYLCASSLGGVWETQYFGPGTRLLVL.

This clonotype was counted ten times or more. The chain links TRBV5-6 to TRBJ2-3, with TRBD1 identical over 8 bases. Germline V gene sequence: CDR1 SGHDT, CDR2 YYEEEE. The CDR3 is 16 amino acids. The V gene end was trimmed by 1 base and the J gene end by 0 bases; junction bases not matched to a gene: 4. The CDR3 reads CASSLSRGRSTDTQYF. The CDR3 bases are TGTGCCAGCAGCTTGAGCAGGGGGCGGAGCACAGATACGCAGTATTTT.

The table lists this clonotype with a few counts. Sequence at one end of the junction differs from germline and may be a read error. The chain combines TRBV15 with TRBJ2-5; TRBD1 aligns across 10 bases. The CDR3 is made up of 18 amino acids. Germline CDR1 LNHNV, CDR2 YYDKDF (reference sequence). The CDR3 DNA reads TGTGCCACCAGCAGAGATATAACCGGGACAGGGGTCCAAGGGACCCAGTACTTC. Translated, it gives CATSRDITGTGVQGTQYF.

This clonotype was counted at least ten times. The chain uses TRBV5-1 and TRBJ1-1; D gene uncertain. V lost 0 bases and J lost 2, with 8 bases in between. The CDR3 covers 14 residues. Germline V gives CDR1 SGHRS, CDR2 YFSETQ. This CDR3 is CASSLGDGNTEAFF. The CDR3 coding sequence is TGCGCCAGCAGCTTGGGAGACGGTAACACTGAAGCTTTCTTT.

At least ten counts were recorded for this clonotype. The gene calls are TRBV28 and TRBJ2-1; 10 nucleotides agree with TRBD2. In germline, CDR1 is MDHEN, CDR2 SYDVKM. This CDR3 comprises 15 residues. With 5 bases clipped from V and 7 bases from J, the junction kept 8 bases outside the gene matches. DNA of the CDR3: TGTGCCAGCAGTCATCCTAGCGGGAGTATAAATGAGCAGTTCTTC. This encodes CASSHPSGSINEQFF.

In this sample, this clonotype turned up a few times. The J gene is TRBJ2-3, the V gene TRBV5-1, with D tentatively TRBD1 or TRBD2 (6 bases each). The germline V gene has CDR1 SGHRS and CDR2 YFSETQ. The CDR3 runs to 16 residues. Trimming cost V 1 base and J 4 bases, with 16 bases left between them. For the CDR3, the DNA is TGCGCCAGCAGCTTGCGGGGGCGTGCTGGCGCAGATACGCAGTATTTT. Translating it yields CASSLRGRAGADTQYF.